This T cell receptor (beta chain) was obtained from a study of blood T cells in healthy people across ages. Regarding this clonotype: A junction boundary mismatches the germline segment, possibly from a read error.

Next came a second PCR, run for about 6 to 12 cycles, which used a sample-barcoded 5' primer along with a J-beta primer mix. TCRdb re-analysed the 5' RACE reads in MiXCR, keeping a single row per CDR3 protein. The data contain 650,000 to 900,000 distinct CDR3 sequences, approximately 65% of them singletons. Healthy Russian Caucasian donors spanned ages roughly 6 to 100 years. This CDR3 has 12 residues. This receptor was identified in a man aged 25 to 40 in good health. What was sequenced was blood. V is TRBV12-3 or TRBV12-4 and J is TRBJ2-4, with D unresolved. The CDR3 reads CAGRNQGYGQYF. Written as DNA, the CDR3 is TGTGCCGGCAGGAACCAAGGGTACGGGCAGTACTTC.